This passage covers 5 T cell receptor beta chains from one sample sequenced in a study of T-cell memory formation after mild COVID-19. TCRdb reprocessed the 5' RACE reads via MiXCR and lists one record per CDR3 protein. The sample lists a few hundred thousand distinct CDR3 sequences, over 7% occurring once. Input material: PBMCs or a T cell subset sorted from them (not recorded which). The receptors were sampled from a man aged 18 to 30 who had mild COVID-19 (a few samples of this study predate the infection). Cell type and time point are not known.

V is TRBV6-5 and J is TRBJ1-1, with D perhaps matching TRBD1 (5 bases). CDR1 is MNHEY, CDR2 SVGAGI, per germline. CDR3 length equals 17 residues. Trimming took off 6 bases at V and 1 base at J, with 21 bases between the two ends. CDR3 sequence reads: CASSSYTGFEGNTEAFF. In nucleotides, the CDR3 is TGTGCCAGCAGCAGCTATACAGGTTTCGAGGGGAACACTGAAGCTTTCTTT.

The rearrangement links TRBV6-5 to TRBJ1-2; possibly TRBD1 for D (5 bases). This CDR3 is 15 amino acids long. Germline V gene sequence: CDR1 MNHEY, CDR2 SVGAGI. The V gene lost 5 bases and the J gene lost 0 bases, with 13 bases spanning the gap. The CDR3 protein is CASSGGGRTNYGYTF. DNA for the CDR3: TGTGCCAGCAGTGGGGGGGGTCGGACTAACTATGGCTACACCTTC.

The chain joins TRBV20-1 to TRBJ2-7; 8 positions agree with TRBD1. Germline CDR1 reads DFQATT; CDR2 reads SNEGSKA (reference sequence). The CDR3 runs 14 residues. The V and J ends lost 1 base and 2 bases, in that order; junction bases with no gene match: 4. The CDR3 DNA sequence: TGCAGTGCTAGAGGGACAGGGACCGCCTACGAGCAGTACTTC. This encodes CSARGTGTAYEQYF.

V gene TRBV5-1 combines with J gene TRBJ1-2; 9 bases fit TRBD1. This CDR3 is 14 amino acids long. Germline-derived CDR1 and CDR2 are SGHRS and YFSETQ. The junction had 7 bases not matched to a gene; V was cut back by 2 bases and J by 8 bases. The CDR3 protein is CASSFGQGQGGYTF. The CDR3 region has the DNA TGCGCCAGCAGCTTCGGACAGGGGCAGGGCGGCTACACCTTC.

V and J are TRBV11-2 and TRBJ2-2; the D is unclear. Germline CDR1 SGHAT, CDR2 FQNNGV. This CDR3 has 14 residues. The V and J ends lost 2 bases and 3 bases respectively, with 7 bases between them. The CDR3 sequence is CASSLISDTGELFF. In DNA, the CDR3 is TGTGCCAGCAGCTTAATCAGTGACACCGGGGAGCTGTTTTTT.